The 10 T cell receptor beta chains presented below share a single source sample, sequenced in a study of patients and donors after allogeneic stem cell transplantation. Each CDR3 protein is one row after TCRdb ran MiXCR on the RT-PCR reads. The table records 920,000 or so distinct CDR3 sequences, about 20% of them present only once. Sequencing was carried out using blood, either unsorted or a sorted T cell fraction (not recorded which). Every receptor here comes from a human donor who was either an allogeneic HSCT recipient or a stem cell or donor lymphocyte infusion donor (not recorded which). It is not recorded whose cells these are; they may come from a transplant donor.

This clonotype occurred many times. A junction boundary mismatches the germline segment, possibly from a read error. The rearrangement uses TRBV4-3 and TRBJ1-2, with D possibly being TRBD1 (5 bases). The CDR3 is 16 residues long. Germline CDR1 LGHNA, CDR2 YSLEER. The CDR3 spells CASSQDGWGRQSRPHF. CDR3 DNA: TGCGCCAGCAGCCAAGATGGATGGGGGAGACAGTCTCGCCCCCACTTC.

This clonotype was counted between two and nine times. The V gene is TRBV7-8, the J gene TRBJ2-1; unclear D gene. Germline CDR1 reads SGHVS; CDR2 reads FQNEAQ. The V end lost 1 base, the J end lost 10 bases, and 11 bases lay between the germline ends. This CDR3 contains 13 residues. DNA for the CDR3: TGTGCCAGCAGCTTAGGGTCCGGTTCGGAGCAGTTCTTC. Protein: CASSLGSGSEQFF.

This chain joins TRBV7-6 and TRBJ2-1; TRBD1 aligns across 7 bases. Trimming removed 6 bases from V and 8 bases from J; junction bases left unmatched: 13. Germline lookup yields CDR1 SGHVS and CDR2 FNYEAQ. The CDR3 is made up of 15 amino acids. The CDR3 here is CASSLPGGAGDEQFF. Written as DNA, the CDR3 is TGTGCCAGCAGTCTCCCAGGGGGAGCCGGGGATGAGCAGTTCTTC.

This clonotype showed up many times. The rearrangement links TRBV7-2 to TRBJ1-1; a possible D gene is TRBD1 (6 bases). The CDR3 spans 14 residues. Trimming shortened V by 5 bases and J by 1 base, and 11 bases separated the two germline ends. Germline lookup yields CDR1 SGHTA and CDR2 FQGNSA. The DNA of the CDR3 is TGTGCCAGCAGCCGGGGACAACCGAACACTGAAGCTTTCTTT. Translating gives CASSRGQPNTEAFF.

The CDR3 region is CATSAGMNTEAFF. The CDR3 coding sequence is TGTGCCACCAGTGCGGGGATGAACACTGAAGCTTTCTTT. V and J are TRBV24-1 and TRBJ1-1; D gene unclear. The V gene lost 5 bases and the J gene lost 0 bases, with 6 bases spanning the gap. This CDR3 is 13 amino acids long. CDR1 is KGHDR, CDR2 SFDVKD, per germline.

The chain carries TRBV21-1 and TRBJ1-1; TRBD1 is taken as the D call from the table, unchecked against the DNA. TRBV21-1 is recorded as a pseudogene. There are 16 residues in the CDR3. CDR3 residues: CASSKVPRPRNTEAFF. The CDR3 DNA sequence: TGTGCCAGCAGCAAAGTGCCCCGACCGCGGAACACTGAAGCTTTCTTT.

On this clonotype: This CDR3 fails to terminate in the conserved phenylalanine or tryptophan, so it likely reflects a read error. The chain carries TRBV3-1 and TRBJ2-1; unclear D gene. V gave up 4 bases and J gave up 8 bases, with 6 bases separating them. Germline assignment: CDR1 LGHDT and CDR2 YNNKEL (reference sequence). The CDR3 loop spans 11 amino acids. The CDR3 DNA is TGTGCCAGCAGCCCCGGCGATGAGCAGTTCTCC. This codes for CASSPGDEQFS.

This clonotype was detected only a few times. V gene TRBV6-1 combines with J gene TRBJ1-5, with a tentative D call TRBD1 (5 bases). V lost 8 bases and J lost 9, with 20 bases in between. CDR3 size: 14 residues. CDR1 and CDR2 from the germline V gene are MNHNS and SASEGT. The CDR3 loop is CASRTGGQAGPQHF. CDR3 DNA: TGTGCCAGCCGAACAGGTGGCCAAGCGGGGCCCCAGCATTTT.

This chain connects TRBV20-1 to TRBJ1-5; D is unclear. The germline V and J ends were trimmed by 1 base and 1 base, with 17 bases remaining between them. The CDR3 contains 17 residues. Germline V gene lookup returns CDR1 DFQATT and CDR2 SNEGSKA (reference sequence). CDR3 bases: TGCAGTGCTAGAGGAGTCGGAAAGGGTACAAGCAATCAGCCCCAGCATTTT. It translates to CSARGVGKGTSNQPQHF.

This clonotype was detected only a few times. Given a much more abundant clone one base away, this may be a read error. The CDR3, as DNA: TGTGCCAGCAGCTTCCGGGACAGGACTAATTCACCCCTCCACTTT. Translated, it gives CASSFRDRTNSPLHF. The chain uses TRBV7-9 and TRBJ1-6; 8 nucleotides match TRBD1. V gave up 3 bases and J gave up 6 bases; unmatched junction bases: 4. This CDR3 has 15 amino acids. The V gene's germline CDR1 is SEHNR and CDR2 FQNEAQ (reference sequence).